This TCR beta chain came from a study of CD8+CD57+ T cells in acquired aplastic anemia. This clonotype was counted at least ten times. Genomic DNA constituted the template upon which TCR beta VDJ and CDR3 profiling was performed. MiXCR, applied by TCRdb to the reads, yields one record per CDR3 protein. The profile shows a few hundred thousand distinct CDR3 sequences, approximately 57% of them singletons. In germline, CDR1 is SGHRS, CDR2 YFSETQ. The V end lost 2 bases, the J end lost 7 bases, and 10 bases lay between the germline ends. CDR3 length: 14 amino acids. The sequencing input was sorted CD4+, CD8+, or CD8+CD57+ T cells (not recorded which) from PBMCs. J is TRBJ1-6 and V is TRBV5-1; D gene ambiguous. This clonotype was obtained from a human donor with severe aplastic anemia or a healthy control (not recorded which). The CDR3 spells CASSLNTLNSPLHF. The CDR3 DNA sequence: TGCGCCAGCAGCTTAAATACCCTAAATTCACCCCTCCACTTT.